A single sample is the source of the 23 T cell receptor beta chains below, sequenced in a study of blood T cell repertoires in COVID-19. Sequenced by immunoSEQ multiplex PCR; TCRdb stores in-frame clones only, minus some. The table has fewer than 60,000 clones, around 87% seen once. Sequencing was done on a sample of peripheral blood. The source of these receptors is a man aged 45-60 years with acute or convalescent COVID-19.

The chain uses TRBV11-2 and TRBJ1-1; D ambiguous. The length of the CDR3 is 16 residues. Germline V gene lookup returns CDR1 SGHAT and CDR2 FQNNGV. Trimming shortened V by 2 bases and J by 0 bases, and 13 bases separated the two germline ends. DNA for the CDR3: TGTGCCAGCAGCTTACGAAACAGACCCATGAACACTGAAGCTTTCTTT. It yields the protein CASSLRNRPMNTEAFF.

J is TRBJ2-7 and V is TRBV15; 7 bases are a match to TRBD2. This CDR3 has 17 residues. CDR1 is LNHNV and CDR2 is YYDKDF in the germline V gene (reference sequence). V lost 0 bases to trimming and J lost 2 bases; unmatched junction nucleotides: 10. CDR3 loop: CATSREGTTGGAYEQYF. The CDR3 bases are TGTGCCACCAGCAGAGAGGGGACTACCGGCGGGGCCTACGAGCAGTACTTC.

This chain uses TRBV9 with TRBJ2-1; D gene ambiguous. The length of the CDR3 is 16 residues. Deletions cut 0 bases from V and 5 bases from J, with 15 bases between. Germline values: CDR1 SGDLS, CDR2 YYNGEE. CDR3 in DNA: TGTGCCAGCAGCGTAGTATCCCGAAGCCCCCACAATGAGCAGTTCTTC. Protein: CASSVVSRSPHNEQFF.

This clone was seen once. V is TRBV3-1 (or the pseudogene TRBV3-2) and J is TRBJ1-2; TRBD1 aligns across 7 bases. In germline, CDR1 is LGHDT, CDR2 YNNKEL (reference sequence). CDR3 length equals 15 residues. With V trimmed by 4 bases and J by 5 bases, 10 bases remained unmatched. The CDR3 reads CASSPAQGVRYGYTF. The CDR3 bases are TGTGCCAGCAGCCCGGCCCAGGGGGTGCGGTATGGCTACACCTTC.

This chain uses TRBV27 with TRBJ2-2; D is ambiguous. The germline V gene encodes CDR1 MNHEY and CDR2 SMNVEV (reference sequence). The CDR3 sequence is 13 residues long. Trimming pared 3 bases from V and 3 bases from J, leaving 5 bases between. The CDR3 DNA follows: TGTGCCAGCAGTTTCTACGACACCGGGGAGCTGTTTTTT. This codes for CASSFYDTGELFF.

This clone was found once. The J gene is TRBJ1-1, the V gene TRBV11-2; the D is unclear. The CDR3 contains 14 residues. Per the germline V gene, CDR1 is SGHAT and CDR2 is FQNNGV. V shed 1 base and J shed 1 base, with 7 bases lying between them. The CDR3 region has the DNA TGTGCCAGCAGCTTAGTTTTCGGGAACACTGAAGCTTTCTTT. Encoded protein: CASSLVFGNTEAFF.

This clone was recorded only once. The chain is built from TRBV6-5 and TRBJ2-7, with D perhaps TRBD1 (6 bases). The V end was cut by 10 bases, the J end by 6 bases, with 13 bases between. Germline CDR1 and CDR2: MNHEY and SVGAGI. This CDR3 region has 11 residues. CDR3 region: CAIGGTGEQYF. CDR3 nucleotide sequence: TGTGCCATAGGGGGAACGGGCGAGCAGTACTTC.

The rearrangement links TRBV28 to TRBJ1-3, with 7 positions matching TRBD1. The CDR3 covers 13 residues. Trimming at V came to 6 bases and at J to 4 bases, leaving 3 bases not matched to a gene. Germline CDR1 is MDHEN and CDR2 is SYDVKM. This CDR3 reads CASRTGPGNTIYF. CDR3 DNA: TGTGCCAGCAGGACAGGGCCAGGAAACACCATATATTTT.

V is TRBV7-9 and J is TRBJ2-7; tentatively, D is TRBD2 (6 bases). CDR1 SEHNR and CDR2 FQNEAQ come from the germline V gene (reference sequence). The CDR3 runs 13 residues. The V and J ends lost 4 bases and 1 base respectively, with 8 bases between them. The CDR3 coding sequence is TGTGCCAGCAGCTGGGGACTTTCCTACGAGCAGTACTTC. Encoded protein: CASSWGLSYEQYF.

Note on this clone: Compared with germline, one end of the junction differs, possibly owing to a read error. The rearrangement uses TRBV7-7 and TRBJ1-6, with no clear D. Germline-derived CDR1 and CDR2 are SSHAT and FNYEAQ (reference sequence). CDR3 size: 15 residues. The CDR3 loop is CASSLDGSEDSPLHF. In DNA, the CDR3 is TGTGCTAGCAGCTTAGATGGCTCCGAGGATTCACCCCTCCACTTT.

A few counts support this clone. This chain uses TRBV9 with TRBJ2-3, with D unclear. The CDR3 spans 16 residues. V was clipped by 4 bases and J by 1 base, with 16 bases between them. CDR1 is SGDLS and CDR2 is YYNGEE in the germline V gene. The CDR3 nucleotides are TGTGCCAGCAGCATTCTACCAAGCCGTGGCACAGATACGCAGTATTTT. Its translation: CASSILPSRGTDTQYF.

The chain joins TRBV27 to TRBJ2-6, with D maybe TRBD2 (5 bases). The CDR3 is 18 amino acids. V gave up 3 bases and J gave up 2 bases, with 17 bases separating them. Germline-derived CDR1 and CDR2 are MNHEY and SMNVEV (reference sequence). The CDR3 region has the DNA TGTGCCAGCAGTTTTGAGGGCCTACTGACACCTGGGGCCAACGTCCTGACTTTC. Protein: CASSFEGLLTPGANVLTF.

The genes are TRBV5-1 and TRBJ2-7; TRBD1 agrees at 7 bases. The CDR3 has 16 residues. Trimming cost V 2 bases and J 2 bases; bases outside gene matches: 10. Germline V CDR1 and CDR2: SGHRS, YFSETQ. The chain's CDR3 is CASSLGVDRVTYEQYF. CDR3 nucleotides: TGCGCCAGCAGCTTAGGTGTAGACAGGGTCACCTACGAGCAGTACTTC. Variable domain in full (rest from reference TRBV5-1 and TRBJ2-7): KAGVTQTPRYLIKTRGQQVTLSCSPISGHRSVSWYQQTPGQGLQFLFEYFSETQRNKGNFPGRFSGRQFSNSRSEMNVSTLELGDSALYLCASSLGVDRVTYEQYFGPGTRLTVT.

This chain links TRBV28 with TRBJ2-5; 10 bases are a match to TRBD1. The CDR3 contains 15 residues. The trim removed 3 bases at V and 2 bases at J, leaving 3 bases unmatched. Germline CDR1 is MDHEN and CDR2 is SYDVKM. CDR3 sequence (DNA): TGTGCCAGCAGTTTTGCGGGACAGGGGCAAGAGACCCAGTACTTC. This encodes CASSFAGQGQETQYF.

This chain links TRBV7-3 with TRBJ2-3; 7 bases agree with TRBD2. The germline gives CDR1 SGHTA, CDR2 FQGTGA. V lost 4 bases to trimming and J lost 6 bases; unmatched junction nucleotides: 7. This CDR3 has 14 amino acids. The CDR3 loop reads CASSSGGVSDTQYF. The CDR3 nucleotides are TGTGCCAGCAGCTCGGGGGGAGTCAGCGATACGCAGTATTTT.

V usage is TRBV7-2 and J usage is TRBJ2-1; 9 nucleotides line up with TRBD2. Germline trimming cut 5 bases from V and 10 bases from J; bases unmatched to any gene: 18. The CDR3 length is 17 residues. The germline V gene encodes CDR1 SGHTA and CDR2 FQGNSA. CDR3 bases: TGTGCCAGCAGCCCTCGGGTAGCGGGAGTATTAATGTGGGAGCAGTTCTTC. Protein product: CASSPRVAGVLMWEQFF. The entire variable domain, with the rest obtained from reference TRBV7-2 and TRBJ2-1, is as follows: GAGVSQSPSNKVTEKGKDVELRCDPISGHTALYWYRQSLGQGLEFLIYFQGNSAPDKSGLPSDRFSAERTGGSVSTLTIQRTQQEDSAVYLCASSPRVAGVLMWEQFFGPGTRLTVL.

The CDR3 nucleotides read TGTGCCAGCTCACCACCGTCGACAGGGCTGAATGGCTACACCTTC. This encodes CASSPPSTGLNGYTF. The chain joins TRBV18 to TRBJ1-2, with 7 bases identical to TRBD1. The CDR3 loop spans 15 amino acids. Trimming cost V 0 bases and J 6 bases; bases outside gene matches: 7. The germline CDR1 and CDR2 sequences are KGHSH and LQKENI.

The genes are TRBV5-1 and TRBJ2-3, with 8 bases aligning to TRBD2. Trimming at V came to 4 bases and at J to 6 bases, leaving 19 bases not matched to a gene. Germline CDR1 reads SGHRS; CDR2 reads YFSETQ. The CDR3 has 18 residues. This chain's CDR3 is CASSPKVSAGGLGDTQYF. The CDR3 nucleotides read TGCGCCAGCAGCCCGAAAGTTTCCGCGGGGGGCCTCGGCGATACGCAGTATTTT.

The chain is built from TRBV6-2 or TRBV6-3 and TRBJ2-5; 8 bases match TRBD1. The germline gives CDR1 MNHEY, CDR2 SVGEGT. Germline trimming cut 2 bases from V and 4 bases from J; bases unmatched to any gene: 9. The CDR3 runs 16 residues. In DNA, the CDR3 is TGTGCCAGCAGTTACGCAGGGGGCCGCGGAATAGAGACCCAGTACTTC. As protein: CASSYAGGRGIETQYF.

This clone has a single count. The chain joins TRBV19 to TRBJ2-3; weak D call: TRBD1 (5 bases). The CDR3 is 13 amino acids. Per the germline V gene, CDR1 is LNHDA and CDR2 is SQIVND (reference sequence). The V gene lost 7 bases and the J gene lost 4 bases, with 12 bases spanning the gap. The CDR3 region is CASKHRTPDTQYF. In DNA form, the CDR3 reads TGTGCCAGTAAACACAGGACCCCAGATACGCAGTATTTT.

The CDR3 nucleotides are TGTGCCATCAGTGACTCGGGACAGGCTAATTCACCCCTCCACTTT. This sequence encodes CAISDSGQANSPLHF. V gene TRBV10-3 combines with J gene TRBJ1-6; 8 positions agree with TRBD1. The CDR3 loop spans 15 amino acids. Germline V gene sequence: CDR1 ENHRY, CDR2 SYGVKD. Trimming at V came to 3 bases and at J to 6 bases, leaving 4 bases not matched to a gene.

The rearrangement uses TRBV3-1 (or the pseudogene TRBV3-2) and TRBJ2-7, with D maybe TRBD2 (5 bases). Trimming took 1 base from V and 5 from J, leaving 9 bases between them. This CDR3 is 13 amino acids long. Germline-derived CDR1 and CDR2 are LGHDT and YNNKEL (reference sequence). The CDR3 DNA reads as TGTGCCAGCAGCCAAGGAGGGTACCACGAGCAGTACTTC. It is translated as CASSQGGYHEQYF.

J is TRBJ2-5 and V is TRBV6-5; 14 bases map to TRBD2. The CDR3 is 15 residues long. Germline V CDR1 and CDR2: MNHEY, SVGAGI. Germline trimming cut 6 bases from V and 5 bases from J; bases unmatched to any gene: 5. The CDR3 protein is CASSGLAGGVETQYF. The CDR3, as DNA: TGTGCCAGCAGCGGACTAGCGGGGGGTGTTGAGACCCAGTACTTC.